The TCR beta chain described here comes from a study of blood T cells in healthy people across ages. Each donor had around 11 milliliters of peripheral blood drawn. Deletions cut 10 bases from V and 0 bases from J, with 16 bases between. The germline V gene encodes CDR1 MNHEY and CDR2 SMNVEV (reference sequence). The CDR3 covers 15 residues. Study-wide findings and caveats: The diversity estimates, figures obtained from one million T cells, were considered underestimates. Because sorting was not performed, PBMCs prevented conclusive naive versus antigen-experienced comparison.

Concerning this clonotype itself: The antigen is undetermined.

Using a J-beta primer mix together with a sample-barcoded 5' primer, a second PCR was run for about 6 to 11 cycles. A single record per CDR3 protein comes from TCRdb applying MiXCR to the 5' RACE reads. This table has about 1.8 million distinct CDR3 sequences, 49% appearing once. The sample consisted of blood. The genes are TRBV27 and TRBJ2-4; D is possibly TRBD2 (5 bases). The origin of this receptor is a woman aged 40 to 55 in good health. The CDR3 DNA reads as TGTGCCACCCGGACGAGGGAACTAGCCAAAAACATTCAGTACTTC. Translation: CATRTRELAKNIQYF.